Listed here are 18 T cell receptor beta chains from one sample, sequenced in a study of ipilimumab plus nivolumab after autologous stem cell transplantation. Some clones are missing from TCRdb's copy, which holds only in-frame ones; the method was immunoSEQ multiplex PCR. This repertoire shows fewer than 45,000 clones, nearly 95% found once; its top ten account for under 1%. The sequencing here drew on PBMCs, taken in a trial of ipilimumab plus nivolumab as post-transplant consolidation. Receptor source: a male donor with multiple myeloma.

In nucleotides, the CDR3 is TGCGCCAGCAGCTCCAGACAGGGACCGACCTACGAGCAGTACTTC. It is translated as CASSSRQGPTYEQYF. The rearrangement uses TRBV5-1 and TRBJ2-7; 7 bases agree with TRBD1. The CDR3 length is 15 residues. V dropped 3 bases and J dropped 2; count of bases not matched to a gene: 8. Per the germline V gene, CDR1 is SGHRS and CDR2 is YFSETQ.

This clone is a singleton in its sample. The chain couples TRBV28 to TRBJ1-2, with a weak D call TRBD1 (6 bases). CDR3 length: 12 residues. The V end lost 5 bases, the J end lost 7 bases, and 11 bases lay between the germline ends. Germline values: CDR1 MDHEN, CDR2 SYDVKM. The CDR3 is CASSVTGFGYTF. The CDR3 nucleotides read TGTGCCAGCAGTGTTACAGGGTTTGGCTACACCTTC.

The gene calls are TRBV27 and TRBJ2-3; TRBD2 might be the D (7 bases). Trimming cost V 4 bases and J 5 bases, with 19 bases left between them. The length of the CDR3 is 16 residues. In germline, CDR1 is MNHEY, CDR2 SMNVEV (reference sequence). The DNA of the CDR3 is TGTGCCAGCAGTTATCAAGCGGGGAGGGGGGGAGATACGCAGTATTTT. This gives the protein CASSYQAGRGGDTQYF.

The V call is TRBV2, the J call TRBJ2-3; D ambiguous. Trimming removed 6 bases at V and 5 bases at J, with 3 bases between. The CDR3 consists of 10 residues. Germline lookup yields CDR1 SNHLY and CDR2 FYNNEI. The CDR3 loop reads CASRGDTQYF. The CDR3 bases are TGTGCCAGCAGAGGAGATACGCAGTATTTT.

V is TRBV29-1 and J is TRBJ2-7; 9 positions agree with TRBD2. V trimming: 4 bases; J trimming: 0 bases; junction bases outside the gene matches: 10. In germline, CDR1 is SQVTM, CDR2 ANQGSEA. The CDR3 covers 16 residues. Here the CDR3 reads CSVVGETSGSSYEQYF. The DNA for the CDR3 is TGCAGCGTTGTTGGGGAGACTAGCGGTTCCTCCTACGAGCAGTACTTC.

The CDR3 loop is CASSLRLAGYNEQFF. The CDR3 DNA sequence: TGTGCCAGCAGCTTAAGGCTAGCGGGATACAATGAGCAGTTCTTC. The chain links TRBV7-8 to TRBJ2-1, with TRBD2 identical over 9 bases. After removal of 2 bases from V and 4 bases from J, the junction contained 3 bases not matched to a gene. CDR1 is SGHVS and CDR2 is FQNEAQ in the germline V gene. This CDR3 has 15 residues. The whole variable domain, remainder taken from reference TRBV7-8 and TRBJ2-1, is GAGVSQSPRYKVAKRGQDVALRCDPISGHVSLFWYQQALGQGPEFLTYFQNEAQLDKSGLPSDRFFAERPEGSVSTLKIQRTQQEDSAVYLCASSLRLAGYNEQFFGPGTRLTVL.

V gene TRBV7-2 combines with J gene TRBJ2-2; D perhaps matches TRBD2 (6 bases). The CDR3 extends over 13 amino acids. CDR1 and CDR2 from the germline V gene are SGHTA and FQGNSA. V lost 4 bases and J lost 7, with 10 bases in between. The CDR3 here is CASSSLAFGELFF. In nucleotides, the CDR3 is TGTGCCAGCAGCTCCCTAGCGTTCGGGGAGCTGTTTTTT. The full variable domain, rest sourced from reference TRBV7-2 and TRBJ2-2, is GAGVSQSPSNKVTEKGKDVELRCDPISGHTALYWYRQSLGQGLEFLIYFQGNSAPDKSGLPSDRFSAERTGGSVSTLTIQRTQQEDSAVYLCASSSLAFGELFFGEGSRLTVL.

The chain links TRBV19 to TRBJ2-7; possible D gene TRBD1, 6 bases. This CDR3 is 13 amino acids long. Germline CDR1 LNHDA, CDR2 SQIVND (reference sequence). The V gene lost 4 bases and the J gene lost 5 bases, with 12 bases spanning the gap. CDR3 nucleotides: TGTGCCAGTAGTACCAACAGGGAACACGAGCAGTACTTC. It encodes CASSTNREHEQYF.

The genes are TRBV5-1 and TRBJ2-3; 10 bases line up with TRBD2. V lost 1 base, J lost 0 bases, and 5 bases stayed unmatched. The V gene's germline CDR1 is SGHRS and CDR2 YFSETQ. The CDR3 is 17 residues long. CDR3 sequence reads: CASSLPSGRISTDTQYF. DNA of the CDR3: TGCGCCAGCAGCTTGCCTAGCGGGAGAATTAGCACAGATACGCAGTATTTT.

The V and J genes are TRBV4-1 and TRBJ2-1, with D perhaps TRBD1 (6 bases). The V and J ends lost 5 bases and 3 bases respectively, with 11 bases between them. Germline CDR1 is MGHRA and CDR2 is YSYEKL. The CDR3 consists of 14 residues. CDR3 DNA: TGCGCCAGCAGCGAAGGGACAAGCTACAATGAGCAGTTCTTC. This translates into CASSEGTSYNEQFF.

The chain uses TRBV13 and TRBJ2-2; 7 bases agree with TRBD1. The V segment lost 5 bases and the J segment 8 bases; nucleotides outside the gene matches: 8. CDR1 and CDR2 (germline): PRHDT, FYEKMQ (reference sequence). The CDR3 covers 14 residues. CDR3 residues: CASSSTGAWGELFF. The CDR3 bases are TGTGCCAGCAGCAGCACAGGGGCTTGGGGGGAGCTGTTTTTT.

This clone was detected once. The chain uses TRBV5-8 and TRBJ2-5; a weak D match, TRBD1 (6 bases). V was pared by 0 bases and J by 3 bases, with 9 bases between. In germline, CDR1 is SGHTS, CDR2 YDEGEE. This CDR3 spans 14 amino acids. CDR3 loop: CASSLATGKETQYF. For the CDR3, the DNA is TGTGCCAGCAGCTTGGCTACAGGGAAAGAGACCCAGTACTTC.

V usage is TRBV7-2 and J usage is TRBJ2-7, with TRBD2 matching 7 bases. Germline CDR1 is SGHTA and CDR2 is FQGNSA. The CDR3 has 15 residues. Losses at the gene ends were 1 base for V and 2 bases for J; bases not matched to a gene: 5. The CDR3 loop reads CASSLEPGGAYEQYF. The CDR3 DNA sequence: TGTGCCAGCAGCTTAGAACCGGGAGGAGCCTACGAGCAGTACTTC.

The V and J genes are TRBV7-2 and TRBJ1-2, with D unresolved. Deletions cut 7 bases from V and 2 bases from J, with 11 bases between. The CDR3 loop spans 13 amino acids. Germline V gene data show CDR1 as SGHTA and CDR2 as FQGNSA. CDR3 sequence reads: CASTKGGNYGYTF. DNA of the CDR3: TGTGCCAGCACCAAAGGAGGGAACTATGGCTACACCTTC. Together with reference TRBV7-2 and TRBJ1-2, the CDR3 gives the full variable domain: GAGVSQSPSNKVTEKGKDVELRCDPISGHTALYWYRQSLGQGLEFLIYFQGNSAPDKSGLPSDRFSAERTGGSVSTLTIQRTQQEDSAVYLCASTKGGNYGYTFGSGTRLTVV.

The V and J genes are TRBV5-1 and TRBJ1-5, with 8 positions matching TRBD1. Germline-derived CDR1 and CDR2 are SGHRS and YFSETQ. After removal of 0 bases from V and 5 bases from J, the junction contained 4 bases not matched to a gene. This CDR3 has 15 residues. The chain's CDR3 is CASSLGQGSHQPQHF. For the CDR3, the DNA is TGCGCCAGCAGCTTGGGACAGGGGAGCCATCAGCCCCAGCATTTT.

The chain links TRBV9 to TRBJ2-5, with D possibly being TRBD2 (6 bases). Germline CDR1 reads SGDLS; CDR2 reads YYNGEE. The V end lost 3 bases, the J end lost 2 bases, and 11 bases lay between the germline ends. The CDR3 has 14 amino acids. The CDR3 nucleotides are TGTGCCAGCAGCGAGACTAGTCGTCAAGAGACCCAGTACTTC. It codes for CASSETSRQETQYF.

The chain has TRBV4-3 and TRBJ1-5, with 8 bases that match TRBD1. The V gene end was trimmed by 2 bases and the J gene end by 6 bases; junction bases not matched to a gene: 6. Germline V gene lookup returns CDR1 LGHNA and CDR2 YSLEER. The CDR3 has 15 amino acids. The CDR3 region has the DNA TGCGCCAGCAGCCAACAGACAGGGGTAGGTCAGCCCCAGCATTTT. Protein sequence: CASSQQTGVGQPQHF.

This chain uses TRBV7-9 with TRBJ2-7, with D tentatively TRBD2 (6 bases). CDR1 and CDR2 (germline): SEHNR, FQNEAQ (reference sequence). Trimming cost V 1 base and J 2 bases, with 12 bases left between them. The CDR3 sequence is 15 residues long. The CDR3 loop reads CASSLGDSNTYEQYF. In DNA form, the CDR3 reads TGTGCCAGCAGCTTAGGGGACTCCAACACCTACGAGCAGTACTTC.